The rows below give T cell receptor beta chains drawn from one sample of a study of T-cell reconstitution after alpha-beta-depleted transplantation in children. Via MiXCR, TCRdb re-called the PCR reads, giving one row per CDR3 protein. This repertoire shows around 240,000 distinct CDR3 sequences, over 9.5% found once; its top ten account for about 4.9%. Specimen: PBMCs from the stem cell graft donor, collected from the stem cell graft. The receptor source for this set is a human donor who donated a stem cell graft to a child with SCID. CDR3s include the opening cysteine and the closing phenylalanine or tryptophan. The D gene is left open where the match is weak. A clone size is listed for some rows: how often the clone was seen (once, few, many), or a class if it is expanded.

>.|TRBV4-3|TRBJ1-2|many
CASSQDSRDYDYGYTF
TGCGCCAGCAGCCAAGATAGCAGGGATTACGACTATGGCTACACCTTC
>TRBD2|TRBV5-1|TRBJ2-1|.
CASSWGLAGGPREQFF
TGCGCCAGCAGCTGGGGACTAGCGGGGGGACCCAGGGAGCAGTTCTTC
>TRBD1|TRBV5-1|TRBJ2-1|many
CASSSDRSWEQFF
TGCGCCAGCAGCTCGGACAGGTCCTGGGAGCAGTTCTTC
>.|TRBV20-1|TRBJ1-1|.
CSARDVGYMNTEAFF
TGCAGTGCTAGAGACGTCGGGTACATGAACACTGAAGCTTTCTTT
>.|TRBV5-1|TRBJ2-3|many
CASSVGRPSTDTQYF
TGCGCCAGCAGCGTGGGACGTCCAAGCACAGATACGCAGTATTTT
>TRBD1|TRBV6-1|TRBJ1-5|.
CASSPRTGSIQPHHF
TGTGCCAGCAGTCCGAGGACAGGAAGCATTCAGCCCCATCATTTT
>.|TRBV12-3/TRBV12-4|TRBJ2-1|many
CASSPARGSYNEQFF
TGTGCCAGCAGTCCTGCTCGAGGGTCCTACAATGAGCAGTTCTTC
>.|TRBV5-1|TRBJ2-6|many
CASSLSIVSSGANVLTF
TGCGCCAGCAGCTTGTCAATCGTGAGCTCTGGGGCCAACGTCCTGACTTTC
>.|TRBV7-2|TRBJ2-2|many
CASSLYDTGELFF
TGTGCCAGCAGCTTATATGACACCGGGGAGCTGTTTTTT
>TRBD1|TRBV20-1|TRBJ2-3|many
CSAPSRQGSNTDTQYF
TGCAGTGCTCCTTCTAGACAGGGTAGTAACACAGATACGCAGTATTTT
>TRBD1|TRBV14|TRBJ2-1|many
CASSQWTGGSSYNEQFF
TGTGCCAGCAGCCAATGGACAGGGGGCAGCTCCTACAATGAGCAGTTCTTC
>.|TRBV27|TRBJ2-1|many
CASSFGFRGNEQFF
TGTGCCAGCAGTTTTGGTTTCAGGGGAAATGAGCAGTTCTTC
>TRBD2|TRBV3-1|TRBJ2-5|many
CASSQVLPSGGQETQYF
TGTGCCAGCAGCCAGGTACTTCCTAGCGGGGGCCAAGAGACCCAGTACTTC
>TRBD1|TRBV6-4|TRBJ2-1|many
CASSETGDLNEQFF
TGTGCCAGCAGTGAGACAGGGGACCTGAATGAGCAGTTCTTC
>.|TRBV7-9|TRBJ1-2|many
CASSLEVSVSNYGYTF
TGTGCCAGCAGCTTAGAAGTCTCGGTCAGCAACTATGGCTACACCTTC
>.|TRBV6-9|TRBJ1-2|few
CASSPLLLAHYGYTF
TGTGCCAGCAGCCCATTATTGTTGGCCCACTATGGCTACACCTTC
>TRBD1|TRBV11-2|TRBJ2-5|.
CASSQGQTQETQYF
TGTGCCAGCAGCCAGGGACAGACTCAAGAGACCCAGTACTTC
>TRBD2|TRBV5-8|TRBJ2-5|many
CASSLWTSATRETQYF
TGTGCCAGCAGTTTGTGGACTAGCGCGACCAGAGAGACCCAGTACTTC
>.|TRBV9|TRBJ1-3|many
CASSVDSNTGNTIYF
TGTGCCAGCAGCGTGGACAGCAACACTGGAAACACCATATATTTT
>.|TRBV5-1|TRBJ2-3|.
CVSRLPGDTQYF
TGCGTCAGCAGATTGCCTGGAGATACGCAGTATTTT
>TRBD1|TRBV4-2|TRBJ1-6|many
CASSQPGQEPQNSPLHF
TGTGCCAGCAGCCAACCAGGACAGGAGCCGCAAAATTCACCCCTCCACTTT
>.|TRBV7-9|TRBJ1-1|many
CASSPGLWVGTEAFF
TGTGCCAGCAGCCCGGGTCTTTGGGTTGGGACTGAAGCTTTCTTT
>TRBD2|TRBV5-6|TRBJ2-3|many
CASTQPLKRGRVPSGNTQYF
TGTGCCAGCACCCAGCCTCTGAAACGGGGGCGTGTACCTAGCGGGAATACGCAGTATTTT
>TRBD1|TRBV7-8|TRBJ2-7|many
CASSDRTGADTYEQYF
TGTGCCAGCAGCGACCGGACAGGGGCCGACACCTACGAGCAGTACTTC
>.|TRBV12-3/TRBV12-4|TRBJ1-2|few
CASSLRPQVPYGYTF
TGTGCCAGCAGTTTACGCCCTCAGGTCCCGTATGGCTACACCTTC
>TRBD2|TRBV5-6|TRBJ2-1|few
CASRTSGGPNEQFF
TGTGCCAGCAGGACTAGCGGGGGTCCCAATGAGCAGTTCTTC
>TRBD1|TRBV6-2/TRBV6-3|TRBJ1-6|many
CASKSGGLNNSPLHF
TGTGCCAGCAAATCAGGGGGCTTAAATAATTCACCCCTCCACTTT
>.|TRBV5-1|TRBJ2-3|many
CASSPLGVPLSPGVSTDTQYF
TGCGCCAGCAGCCCCCTTGGGGTTCCGTTGTCACCTGGAGTGAGCACAGATACGCAGTATTTT
>.|TRBV5-1|TRBJ1-3|many
CASSLAQARFGNTIYF
TGCGCCAGCAGCTTGGCGCAGGCACGATTTGGAAACACCATATATTTT
>.|TRBV5-1|TRBJ2-7|many
CASSLAAGSWYEQYF
TGCGCCAGCAGCTTGGCTGCAGGGTCCTGGTACGAGCAGTACTTC
>.|TRBV7-8|TRBJ2-7|many
CASSDRPGKSYEQYF
TGTGCCAGCAGCGACCGCCCGGGGAAGTCCTACGAGCAGTACTTC
>TRBD2|TRBV29-1|TRBJ2-3|many
CSVHRGGFTDTQYF
TGCAGCGTTCATCGGGGGGGATTCACAGATACGCAGTATTTT
>TRBD2|TRBV7-6|TRBJ2-1|many
CASSLMAPTSGATIGRSYNEQFF
TGTGCCAGCAGCTTAATGGCCCCCACTAGCGGGGCCACCATCGGTCGTTCCTACAATGAGCAGTTCTTC
>.|TRBV20-1|TRBJ1-5|many
CSAFGSELNQPQHF
TGCAGTGCCTTCGGGTCCGAGCTCAATCAGCCCCAGCATTTT
>TRBD1|TRBV5-1|TRBJ1-3|.
CASSLAPLRQGDGNSIYF
TGCGCCAGCAGCCTGGCCCCGCTCCGACAGGGGGACGGAAACTCCATATATTTT
>.|TRBV18|TRBJ1-6|.
CASSLHGPTGLNSPLHF
TGTGCCAGCTCACTCCACGGTCCCACAGGGTTAAATTCACCCCTCCACTTT
>.|TRBV2|TRBJ1-1|many
CASSPHSGNTEAFF
TGTGCCAGCAGTCCTCACAGCGGGAACACTGAAGCTTTCTTT
>.|TRBV7-7|TRBJ2-5|many
CASSLERGTETQYF
TGTGCCAGCAGCTTAGAAAGAGGGACGGAGACCCAGTACTTC
>.|TRBV27|TRBJ1-4|.
CASSGSYTNEKLFF
TGTGCCAGCAGTGGGTCCTATACTAATGAAAAACTGTTTTTT
>.|TRBV5-1|TRBJ2-7|many
CASSLARQDLEQYF
TGCGCCAGCAGCTTGGCCCGTCAGGACCTCGAGCAGTACTTC
>TRBD1|TRBV20-1|TRBJ2-7|.
CSARDWTGGCSGSYEQNF
TGCAGTGCTAGAGATTGGACAGGGGGTTGCTCCGGTTCCTACGAGCAGAACTTC
>TRBD2|TRBV6-2/TRBV6-3|TRBJ2-7|.
CASSYSTSGGSGGESYEQYF
TGTGCCAGCAGTTACTCGACTTCAGGAGGTTCGGGGGGGGAATCCTACGAGCAGTACTTC
>.|TRBV20-1|TRBJ2-1|.
CSARSGSRYNEQFF
TGCAGTGCTAGGTCTGGATCCCGGTACAATGAGCAGTTCTTC
>TRBD2|TRBV7-9|TRBJ2-3|many
CASSLLAGIDTQYF
TGTGCCAGCAGCTTACTAGCGGGGATAGATACGCAGTATTTT
>.|TRBV28|TRBJ2-7|many
CASSLPGTDSFDEQYF
TGTGCCAGCAGTTTACCAGGGACCGACTCCTTCGACGAGCAGTACTTC
>.|TRBV11-2|TRBJ1-1|many
CASSLTVPQGNTEAFF
TGTGCCAGCAGCCTAACAGTGCCACAGGGGAACACTGAAGCTTTCTTT
>TRBD2|TRBV20-1|TRBJ2-2|.
CSARAGASGGTGELFF
TGCAGTGCTAGAGCTGGGGCTAGCGGGGGGACCGGGGAGCTGTTTTTT
>TRBD1|TRBV20-1|TRBJ1-2|.
CSARGQGDGYTF
TGCAGTGCTAGAGGACAGGGGGATGGCTACACCTTC
>.|TRBV7-3|TRBJ2-3|few
CASSLMVAADTQYF
TGTGCCAGCAGCTTAATGGTCGCCGCAGATACGCAGTATTTT
>TRBD1|TRBV7-2|TRBJ1-2|many
CASSLGAGTGGYGYTF
TGTGCCAGCAGCTTAGGGGCCGGGACAGGGGGCTATGGCTACACCTTC
>TRBD2|TRBV4-3|TRBJ2-5|few
CASSQEALAGDTETQYF
TGCGCCAGCAGCCAAGAAGCGCTAGCGGGGGATACAGAGACCCAGTACTTC
>.|TRBV20-1|TRBJ2-1|many
CSASLGGADNEQFF
TGCAGTGCTAGTCTGGGGGGCGCGGACAATGAGCAGTTCTTC
>TRBD1|TRBV5-1|TRBJ2-7|many
CASSWDRVQGNEQYF
TGCGCCAGCAGCTGGGACAGGGTTCAGGGGAACGAGCAGTACTTC
>.|TRBV6-2/TRBV6-3|TRBJ2-7|many
CASRGNSYEQYF
TGTGCCAGCAGGGGGAACAGCTACGAGCAGTACTTC
>.|TRBV20-1|TRBJ2-2|many
CSAGWGRELFF
TGCAGTGCCGGGTGGGGACGGGAGCTGTTTTTT